This note documents a single T cell receptor (beta chain) sequence. This clonotype has a count of ten or more. Its antigen specificity is not known. Base qualities are missing; no much larger clone stands one base away. The time point label of this sample denotes: pre-pandemic baseline sample and day 111 after first positive SARS-CoV-2 test. These data belong to a study of kidney transplant recipient with SARS-CoV-2 infection (dated by TCRdb to the early 2020s). This sample was sequenced with an Illumina MiSeq. Profiling of the peripheral T cell repertoire was carried out for human TCRbeta genes. Turning to the authors' computational methods: To account for variability over time, differences in clonotype abundance were tested using beta-binomial modelling. Expanded clonotypes were checked against the ImmuneCODE reference database of SARS-CoV-2-associated TCRs and mapped to regions of the viral genome. Additional repertoire analyses were carried out for TRBV gene usage, CDR3 length, CDR3 amino acid overlap between time points, clonotype abundance distributions and Jaccard similarity. The public reads were reprocessed in TCRdb via fastp at Q25 and MiXCR, keeping in-frame beta chains. Under each unique CDR3 protein, matching rows form one entry showing the most common genes and DNA. The V and J calls follow TCRdb's processing rather than the paper's. The sample table contains 200,000 to 300,000 distinct CDR3 sequences; only one count was recorded for under 35% of them. In total, the top ten clones hold under 7.5% of the sample.

V lost 4 bases and J lost 3 bases; the stretch between them is 6 bases long. Looking up the germline V gene yields CDR1 MDHEN and CDR2 SYDVKM. The CDR3, from cysteine to phenylalanine, totals 13 residues. Just CDR3 DNA is preserved here, 39 bases in frame from base 1. The TCR originated in a male patient in his 30s who had COVID-19 and was a kidney transplant recipient. Following transplantation, T cells from the graft donor may be among those present. The chain links TRBV28 with TRBJ2-2; the D gene lacks a confident call. Sequencing used a blood sample, obtained at baseline and on day 111 from a kidney transplant recipient. In nucleotide form, the sequence is TGTGCCAGCAGTTCGCTCTACACCGGGGAGCTGTTTTTT. It encodes CASSSLYTGELFF.